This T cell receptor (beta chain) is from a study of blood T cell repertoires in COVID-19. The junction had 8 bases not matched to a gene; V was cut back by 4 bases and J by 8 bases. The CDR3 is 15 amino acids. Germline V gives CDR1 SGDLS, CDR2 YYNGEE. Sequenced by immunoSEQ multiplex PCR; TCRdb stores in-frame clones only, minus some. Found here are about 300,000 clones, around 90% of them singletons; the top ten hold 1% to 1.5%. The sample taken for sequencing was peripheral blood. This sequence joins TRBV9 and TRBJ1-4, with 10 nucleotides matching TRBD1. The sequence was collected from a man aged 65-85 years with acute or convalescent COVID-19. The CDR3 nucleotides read TGTGCCAGCAGCTTTTCCGGGACAGGGGACGAAAAACTGTTTTTT. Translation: CASSFSGTGDEKLFF.